This T cell receptor beta chain derives from a study of shared clonotypes between healthy human individuals. General study findings and limits: Among the subsets, naive ones generally showed larger estimated richness than memory ones. The donor pool, a small one, limited the genetic and exposure-history diversity represented. Exclusively blood specimens were collected; tissue repertoires likely differ.

CDR1 and CDR2 (germline): ENHRY, SYGVKD. The CDR3 is 12 amino acids. V was cut by 11 bases and J by 8 bases, with 18 bases left in between. For sorted subsets, roughly 200 ng DNA per replicate equaled around 30,000 T cell genomes. Clones were sequenced by immunoSEQ multiplex PCR, and TCRdb holds only the in-frame ones, with some missing. The sample lists some 980,000 clones, approximately 80% seen once, with over 1.3% in the top ten. Of note for this clone: The antigen is undetermined.

The J gene is TRBJ1-2, the V gene TRBV10-3; no clear D. The receptor was derived from a man aged 18-30 years in good health. Material for sequencing was memory CD4+ T cells sorted from blood. Regarding subset: CD45RA-negative fraction. CDR3 bases: TGTGCCGCTGCCCCACGGGGAGAGGGCTACACCTTC. The encoded protein is CAAAPRGEGYTF.